These 14 T cell receptor beta chains share one sample of origin, sequenced in a study of early T cells in non-severe SARS-CoV-2 infection (dated by TCRdb to about 2021). The library was produced with 5' RACE. The sequencing machine was a NextSeq 500. TCRdb took the public reads, trimmed them with fastp at Q25, ran MiXCR for clone calling and kept in-frame beta chains. Each entry is one CDR3 protein sequence, shown with its most common DNA and genes. This sample gives 55,000 to 70,000 distinct CDR3 sequences in total; about 12% of them show up just once. The ten largest account for roughly 1.2% of the sample. Sequenced here: whole blood, sampled at baseline. The receptors stem from an adult who was a healthcare worker with PCR-confirmed SARS-CoV-2 infection or an uninfected control (not recorded which). The donor label of this sample is uncertain.

The table lists this clonotype with a few counts. The chain has TRBV20-1 and TRBJ1-4; possible D gene TRBD1, 6 bases. Germline CDR1 and CDR2: DFQATT and SNEGSKA (reference sequence). This CDR3 has 13 residues. Trimming took 3 bases from V and 2 from J, leaving 7 bases between them. The CDR3 nucleotides are TGCAGTGCTAGCCAGGGGACTAATGAAAAACTGTTTTTT. Amino acids: CSASQGTNEKLFF.

This clonotype has a handful of counts. V and J are TRBV12-3 or TRBV12-4 and TRBJ2-6; tentatively, D is TRBD2 (6 bases). Trimming pared 11 bases from V and 1 base from J, leaving 9 bases between. This CDR3 has 13 residues. The CDR3 DNA reads TGTGCCCTGGCGGGATCTGGGGCCAACGTCCTGACTTTC. Protein product: CALAGSGANVLTF.

The gene calls are TRBV6-6 and TRBJ2-5, with 7 bases lining up with TRBD2. Trimming at V came to 2 bases and at J to 5 bases, leaving 8 bases not matched to a gene. The germline V gene encodes CDR1 MNHNY and CDR2 SVGAGI (reference sequence). This CDR3 is built from 15 residues. CDR3 coding DNA: TGTGCCAGCAGTTACGGGGCAGGGAGGGACGAGACCCAGTACTTC. It specifies CASSYGAGRDETQYF.

This clonotype was detected only a few times. The chain combines TRBV20-1 with TRBJ1-1; the D gene is possibly TRBD1 (6 bases). Germline V gene sequence: CDR1 DFQATT, CDR2 SNEGSKA (reference sequence). The CDR3 covers 16 residues. The V end lost 0 bases, the J end lost 6 bases, and 20 bases lay between the germline ends. The CDR3 is CSARDLNTQGFSEAFF. In DNA form, the CDR3 reads TGCAGTGCTAGAGATCTTAATACACAGGGCTTCTCTGAAGCTTTCTTT.

This clonotype showed up many times. This rearrangement joins TRBV25-1 to TRBJ1-4; no clear D. CDR1 is MGHDK and CDR2 is SYGVNS in the germline V gene. With 0 bases removed from V and 3 bases from J, the gap between germline ends came to 11 bases. CDR3 size: 16 residues. In DNA form, the CDR3 reads TGTGCCAGCAGTGAATATTTCCCGGATCCTAATGAAAAACTGTTTTTT. Amino acid sequence: CASSEYFPDPNEKLFF.

This clonotype occurred a few times. The rearrangement joins TRBV6-6 to TRBJ2-7; 9 bases align to TRBD2. In germline, CDR1 is MNHNY, CDR2 SVGAGI (reference sequence). With 3 bases clipped from V and 6 bases from J, the junction kept 6 bases outside the gene matches. There are 14 residues in the CDR3. The CDR3 nucleotides read TGTGCCAGCAGTTATTTAGCGGGGGAAACCGAGCAGTACGTC. This encodes CASSYLAGETEQYV.

CDR3 protein: CSLLPGLRGPEAFF. DNA for the CDR3: TGCAGCCTCCTTCCGGGGCTCAGGGGGCCTGAAGCTTTCTTT. This chain connects TRBV29-1 to TRBJ1-1; 8 bases are a match to TRBD1. From germline, CDR1 is SQVTM and CDR2 ANQGSEA. Unmatched junction bases numbered 14, after V lost 8 bases and J lost 6 bases. The CDR3 consists of 14 residues.

This clonotype was detected only a few times. This chain connects TRBV2 to TRBJ2-7; 7 bases align to TRBD1. With V trimmed by 7 bases and J by 4 bases, 7 bases remained unmatched. The CDR3 is 13 residues long. Germline V gene data show CDR1 as SNHLY and CDR2 as FYNNEI. CDR3 protein: CASNDRVRYEQYV. The CDR3, as DNA: TGTGCCAGCAACGACAGGGTTCGGTACGAGCAGTACGTC.

The table lists this clonotype with many counts. This rearrangement joins TRBV5-5 to TRBJ2-1; 12 bases align to TRBD2. The V gene end was trimmed by 5 bases and the J gene end by 4 bases; junction bases not matched to a gene: 7. CDR1 SGHKS and CDR2 YYEKEE come from the germline V gene (reference sequence). The CDR3 length is 16 residues. CDR3 sequence: CASSKLAGGKYNEQFF. For the CDR3, the DNA is TGTGCCAGCAGTAAACTAGCGGGGGGAAAGTACAATGAGCAGTTCTTC.

This clonotype was seen more than once but under ten times. V usage is TRBV19 and J usage is TRBJ1-4; TRBD1 might be the D (6 bases). Trimming stripped 7 bases from V and 4 bases from J, with 16 bases between. The V gene's germline CDR1 is LNHDA and CDR2 SQIVND (reference sequence). The CDR3 has 15 amino acids. CDR3 protein: CASTFGGQVNEKLFF. The CDR3 DNA follows: TGTGCCAGTACCTTCGGGGGGCAGGTTAATGAAAAACTGTTTTTT.

The chain is built from TRBV5-1 and TRBJ2-2; weak D call: TRBD2 (5 bases). The CDR3 extends over 15 amino acids. V shed 1 base and J shed 1 base, with 8 bases lying between them. The germline gives CDR1 SGHRS, CDR2 YFSETQ. The CDR3 loop reads CASSLRGRNTGELFF. For the CDR3, the DNA is TGCGCCAGCAGCTTGCGGGGTAGGAACACCGGGGAGCTGTTTTTT. Complete variable domain (other parts from reference TRBV5-1 and TRBJ2-2): KAGVTQTPRYLIKTRGQQVTLSCSPISGHRSVSWYQQTPGQGLQFLFEYFSETQRNKGNFPGRFSGRQFSNSRSEMNVSTLELGDSALYLCASSLRGRNTGELFFGEGSRLTVL.

This chain joins TRBV5-1 and TRBJ2-3, with D perhaps matching TRBD1 (5 bases). Germline V gene lookup returns CDR1 SGHRS and CDR2 YFSETQ. Between the trimmed V and J ends, which lost 2 bases and 0 bases, there was a span of 10 bases. The CDR3 spans 15 residues. The CDR3 here is CASSLQASSTDTQYF. Written as DNA, the CDR3 is TGCGCCAGCAGCTTACAGGCGAGTAGCACAGATACGCAGTATTTT.

This clonotype was detected many times. V gene TRBV20-1 combines with J gene TRBJ2-5; TRBD2 is a possible D gene (5 bases). V lost 3 bases and J lost 1, with 9 bases in between. The germline V gene encodes CDR1 DFQATT and CDR2 SNEGSKA (reference sequence). The CDR3 runs to 13 residues. The CDR3 region has the DNA TGCAGTGCTAGTCGGGGAACCCAAGAGACCCAGTACTTC. It is translated as CSASRGTQETQYF.

This clonotype was observed a few times. The chain is built from TRBV18 and TRBJ2-7; D assignment may be TRBD1 or TRBD2 (6 bases each). The CDR3 extends over 14 amino acids. Trimming shortened V by 3 bases and J by 3 bases, and 12 bases separated the two germline ends. The germline V gene has CDR1 KGHSH and CDR2 LQKENI. CDR3 sequence: CASSPGGHDYEQYV. CDR3 nucleotides: TGTGCCAGCTCACCGGGGGGACATGACTACGAGCAGTACGTC.